Listed below are T cell receptor beta chains from one sample, sequenced in a study of cytomegalovirus exposure and HLA in healthy donors. Repertoires were generated with immunoSEQ multiplex PCR, while TCRdb's copy carries only in-frame clones and drops some. The table includes 200,000 to 300,000 clones, roughly 86% detected once. The sample taken for sequencing was PBMCs. The receptors come from a woman aged 40 to 50 in good health and CMV-seropositive. Each CDR3 is given with its conserved first and last residue. The D gene is left open where the match is weak. Not all rows give a size; the values are once, few, many and, for expanded clones, a class.

size	length	D	V	J	CDR3	DNA
-	14	TRBD1	TRBV11-2	TRBJ2-1	CASSFPGQGNEQFF	TGTGCCAGCAGCTTTCCGGGACAGGGCAATGAGCAGTTCTTC
-	17	TRBD2	TRBV5-1	TRBJ2-1	CASSLWDLGGGYNEQFF	TGCGCCAGCAGCTTGTGGGATTTGGGGGGGGGCTACAATGAGCAGTTCTTC
-	14	TRBD2	TRBV7-9	TRBJ2-5	CASSIGGVRETQYF	TGTGCCAGCAGCATCGGGGGGGTACGAGAGACCCAGTACTTC
-	13	-	TRBV5-8	TRBJ1-4	CASSLVGNPKLFF	TGTGCCAGCAGCTTGGTTGGCAATCCAAAACTGTTTTTT
few	13	-	TRBV30	TRBJ2-2	CAWSVSGTGELFF	TGTGCCTGGAGTGTCTCGGGCACCGGGGAGCTGTTTTTT
once	12	-	TRBV19	TRBJ1-2	CATRTGGDGYTF	TGTGCCACCCGAACCGGGGGTGATGGCTACACCTTC
-	15	TRBD1	TRBV2	TRBJ2-3	CASSAGTGLTDTQYF	TGTGCCAGCAGTGCGGGGACAGGTCTCACAGATACGCAGTATTTT
-	14	-	TRBV27	TRBJ1-2	CASSCQQGSYGYTF	TGTGCCAGCAGTTGCCAACAGGGTTCCTATGGCTACACCTTC
-	13	-	TRBV5-4	TRBJ1-1	CASSPTGNTEAFF	TGTGCCAGCAGCCCAACAGGGAACACTGAAGCTTTCTTT
-	15	-	TRBV30	TRBJ1-3	CAWSVRGAGGNTIYF	TGTGCCTGGAGTGTACGAGGAGCGGGCGGAAACACCATATATTTT
once	14	-	TRBV5-1	TRBJ2-7	CASRRALSSYEQYF	TGCGCCAGCAGGAGGGCATTGAGCTCCTACGAGCAGTACTTC
-	16	TRBD1	TRBV28	TRBJ2-2	CAIFERDRGLTGELFF	TGTGCCATCTTTGAACGGGACAGGGGGCTAACCGGGGAGCTGTTTTTT
once	14	-	TRBV19	TRBJ1-2	CASSIGGMDYGYTF	TGTGCCAGTAGTATAGGGGGCATGGACTATGGCTACACCTTC
-	14	TRBD2	TRBV6-6	TRBJ2-3	CASRPGLAADTQYF	TGTGCCAGCAGACCGGGACTAGCAGCCGATACGCAGTATTTT
few	15	-	TRBV5-1	TRBJ2-1	CASSSLEQAYNEQFF	TGCGCCAGCAGCTCGCTGGAACAGGCTTACAATGAGCAGTTCTTC
-	16	TRBD1	TRBV28	TRBJ2-2	CASSLWAGGKTGELFF	TGTGCCAGCAGTTTATGGGCAGGGGGAAAAACCGGGGAGCTGTTTTTT
-	13	-	TRBV9	TRBJ2-1	CASSVGQNNEQFF	TGTGCCAGCAGCGTAGGCCAGAACAATGAGCAGTTCTTC
-	17	-	TRBV5-6	TRBJ2-2	CASSPTWSRANTGELFF	TGTGCCAGCAGCCCAACCTGGAGCCGAGCGAACACCGGGGAGCTGTTTTTT
-	14	-	TRBV30	TRBJ2-3	CAWSLDRSRDTQYF	TGTGCCTGGAGTCTCGACAGGTCAAGAGATACGCAGTATTTT
few	17	TRBD1	TRBV11-2	TRBJ1-2	CASSPGQAKDTNYGYTF	TGTGCCAGCAGCCCCGGACAGGCCAAAGATACTAACTATGGCTACACCTTC
-	14	-	TRBV28	TRBJ1-4	CASRVQGTNEKLFF	TGTGCCAGCAGGGTCCAGGGGACTAATGAAAAACTGTTTTTT
-	12	TRBD2	TRBV27	TRBJ2-1	CASSPGLAGQFF	TGTGCCAGCAGTCCGGGACTAGCGGGCCAGTTCTTC
-	13	-	TRBV18	TRBJ1-1	CASSPGTDSQAFF	TGTGCCAGCTCACCTGGCACCGATTCTCAAGCTTTCTTT
-	16	TRBD1	TRBV6-6	TRBJ2-5	CASRRRGQGYEGTQYF	TGTGCCAGCAGGCGGAGGGGACAGGGGTATGAAGGGACCCAGTACTTC
-	15	TRBD2	TRBV11-2	TRBJ2-3	CASSPTSGSSDTQYF	TGTGCCAGCAGCCCCACTAGCGGGAGCTCAGATACGCAGTATTTT
once	14	-	TRBV6-6	TRBJ1-5	CASSAGQFNQPQHF	TGTGCCAGCAGCGCCGGACAGTTCAATCAGCCCCAGCATTTT
-	17	TRBD2	TRBV11-2	TRBJ2-3	CASSLDLTSGRLDTQYF	TGTGCCAGCAGCTTAGATCTCACTAGCGGGAGATTAGATACGCAGTATTTT
-	14	TRBD2	TRBV27	TRBJ2-7	CASSLSLAGVEQYF	TGTGCCAGCAGTTTATCCCTAGCGGGAGTCGAGCAGTACTTC
-	13	-	TRBV28	TRBJ1-2	CASSPGRNYGYTF	TGTGCCAGCAGCCCCGGGAGGAACTATGGCTACACCTTC
-	15	TRBD1	TRBV18	TRBJ1-5	CASSPQTGGNQPQHF	TGTGCCAGCTCACCGCAGACAGGGGGCAATCAGCCCCAGCATTTT
-	15	TRBD2	TRBV29-1	TRBJ2-3	CSAQGTSGGTDTQYF	TGCAGCGCACAAGGGACTAGCGGGGGTACAGATACGCAGTATTTT
-	15	TRBD2	TRBV29-1	TRBJ2-7	CSVEGTLAGGREQYF	TGCAGCGTTGAAGGAACGCTAGCGGGAGGGCGCGAGCAGTACTTC
-	15	TRBD2	TRBV4-2	TRBJ2-7	CASSQEASGVYEQYF	TGTGCCAGCAGCCAAGAAGCTAGCGGGGTATACGAGCAGTACTTC
-	14	-	TRBV13	TRBJ1-4	CASSLEGTNEKLFF	TGTGCCAGCAGCTTGGAGGGGACTAATGAAAAACTGTTTTTT
-	14	TRBD2	TRBV18	TRBJ2-7	CASSRTSGSYEQYF	TGTGCCAGCTCCCGGACTAGCGGGAGCTACGAGCAGTACTTC
-	13	-	TRBV5-6	TRBJ2-7	CASSLDGAYEQYF	TGTGCCAGCAGCTTGGACGGGGCCTACGAGCAGTACTTC
-	19	TRBD2	TRBV5-6	TRBJ2-1	CASSWWGRGTVPGYNEQFF	TGTGCCAGCAGCTGGTGGGGGAGGGGAACAGTTCCTGGGTACAATGAGCAGTTCTTC
-	17	TRBD1	TRBV28	TRBJ1-5	CASSPGTGTKGNQPQHF	TGTGCCAGCAGTCCCGGGACAGGGACTAAGGGCAATCAGCCCCAGCATTTT
-	17	-	TRBV23-1	TRBJ2-6	CASSQSSRASGANVLTF	TGCGCCAGCAGTCAATCTTCCAGGGCTTCTGGGGCCAACGTCCTGACTTTC
few	10	-	TRBV25-1	TRBJ1-2	CASSFNGYTF	TGTGCCAGCAGTTTCAATGGCTACACCTTC
-	15	TRBD1	TRBV6-5	TRBJ1-2	CASSSGGDRARGYTF	TGTGCCAGCAGCTCTGGCGGAGACAGGGCGAGGGGCTACACCTTC
-	15	TRBD1	TRBV5-1	TRBJ1-4	CASSPRDRNNEKLFF	TGCGCCAGCAGCCCAAGGGACAGAAATAATGAAAAACTGTTTTTT
few	12	-	TRBV7-6	TRBJ2-7	CASSSTLPEQYF	TGTGCCAGCAGTTCGACTCTACCCGAGCAGTACTTC
few	14	-	TRBV5-4	TRBJ2-1	CASSVRDWDNEQFF	TGTGCCAGCAGCGTACGGGACTGGGACAATGAGCAGTTCTTC
-	16	TRBD1	TRBV5-5	TRBJ2-7	CASSPHEGASSYEQYF	TGTGCCAGCAGCCCCCACGAGGGGGCGTCGTCCTACGAGCAGTACTTC
-	11	-	TRBV20-1	TRBJ2-1	CSAPLAGLEFF	TGCAGTGCTCCCCTTGCTGGGCTTGAGTTCTTC
-	13	-	TRBV30	TRBJ1-4	CAWSRFSNEKLFF	TGTGCCTGGAGTCGTTTCTCGAATGAAAAACTGTTTTTT
once	15	-	TRBV9	TRBJ2-5	CASSVDPGVSETQYF	TGTGCCAGCAGCGTAGATCCGGGAGTCAGCGAGACCCAGTACTTC
-	16	TRBD2	TRBV13	TRBJ2-3	CASSSRTSGTTDTQYF	TGTGCCAGCAGCTCCCGGACTAGCGGGACCACAGATACGCAGTATTTT
few	17	-	TRBV4-2	TRBJ1-2	CASSQDRGREGNYGYTF	TGTGCCAGCAGCCAAGATAGAGGGCGAGAGGGAAACTATGGCTACACCTTC
-	15	TRBD2	TRBV7-2	TRBJ2-7	CASSLLRGSSYEQYF	TGTGCCAGCAGCTTGCTACGCGGGAGCTCCTACGAGCAGTACTTC
-	14	TRBD2	TRBV11-2	TRBJ2-7	CASTAGVASYEQYF	TGTGCCAGCACCGCGGGGGTGGCTTCCTACGAGCAGTACTTC
-	16	TRBD1	TRBV11-3	TRBJ1-3	CASSSGQASSGNTIYF	TGTGCCAGCAGCTCTGGACAGGCTAGCTCTGGAAACACCATATATTTT
once	15	TRBD2	TRBV30	TRBJ2-3	CAWSEASGRGGAQYF	TGTGCCTGGAGTGAGGCTAGCGGGAGGGGGGGTGCGCAGTATTTT
-	14	TRBD2	TRBV7-9	TRBJ2-7	CASSFGTSSGEQYF	TGTGCCAGCAGCTTCGGGACTAGCTCTGGCGAGCAGTACTTC
-	15	TRBD1	TRBV2	TRBJ1-4	CASSTIRGPIEKLFF	TGTGCCAGCAGTACGATCAGGGGGCCGATAGAAAAACTGTTTTTT
-	16	TRBD1	TRBV19	TRBJ1-5	CASSEQGMYSNQPQHF	TGTGCCAGTAGTGAACAGGGGATGTATAGCAATCAGCCCCAGCATTTT
-	14	-	TRBV4-1	TRBJ1-1	CASSREVMNTEAFF	TGCGCCAGCTCAAGGGAGGTAATGAACACTGAAGCTTTCTTT
-	15	TRBD2	TRBV7-8	TRBJ2-3	CASSRSGGATDTQYF	TGTGCCAGCAGCCGTAGCGGGGGGGCCACAGATACGCAGTATTTT
-	14	TRBD2	TRBV4-3	TRBJ2-7	CASSPSGRDYEQYF	TGCGCCAGCAGCCCGAGCGGGAGGGACTACGAGCAGTACTTC